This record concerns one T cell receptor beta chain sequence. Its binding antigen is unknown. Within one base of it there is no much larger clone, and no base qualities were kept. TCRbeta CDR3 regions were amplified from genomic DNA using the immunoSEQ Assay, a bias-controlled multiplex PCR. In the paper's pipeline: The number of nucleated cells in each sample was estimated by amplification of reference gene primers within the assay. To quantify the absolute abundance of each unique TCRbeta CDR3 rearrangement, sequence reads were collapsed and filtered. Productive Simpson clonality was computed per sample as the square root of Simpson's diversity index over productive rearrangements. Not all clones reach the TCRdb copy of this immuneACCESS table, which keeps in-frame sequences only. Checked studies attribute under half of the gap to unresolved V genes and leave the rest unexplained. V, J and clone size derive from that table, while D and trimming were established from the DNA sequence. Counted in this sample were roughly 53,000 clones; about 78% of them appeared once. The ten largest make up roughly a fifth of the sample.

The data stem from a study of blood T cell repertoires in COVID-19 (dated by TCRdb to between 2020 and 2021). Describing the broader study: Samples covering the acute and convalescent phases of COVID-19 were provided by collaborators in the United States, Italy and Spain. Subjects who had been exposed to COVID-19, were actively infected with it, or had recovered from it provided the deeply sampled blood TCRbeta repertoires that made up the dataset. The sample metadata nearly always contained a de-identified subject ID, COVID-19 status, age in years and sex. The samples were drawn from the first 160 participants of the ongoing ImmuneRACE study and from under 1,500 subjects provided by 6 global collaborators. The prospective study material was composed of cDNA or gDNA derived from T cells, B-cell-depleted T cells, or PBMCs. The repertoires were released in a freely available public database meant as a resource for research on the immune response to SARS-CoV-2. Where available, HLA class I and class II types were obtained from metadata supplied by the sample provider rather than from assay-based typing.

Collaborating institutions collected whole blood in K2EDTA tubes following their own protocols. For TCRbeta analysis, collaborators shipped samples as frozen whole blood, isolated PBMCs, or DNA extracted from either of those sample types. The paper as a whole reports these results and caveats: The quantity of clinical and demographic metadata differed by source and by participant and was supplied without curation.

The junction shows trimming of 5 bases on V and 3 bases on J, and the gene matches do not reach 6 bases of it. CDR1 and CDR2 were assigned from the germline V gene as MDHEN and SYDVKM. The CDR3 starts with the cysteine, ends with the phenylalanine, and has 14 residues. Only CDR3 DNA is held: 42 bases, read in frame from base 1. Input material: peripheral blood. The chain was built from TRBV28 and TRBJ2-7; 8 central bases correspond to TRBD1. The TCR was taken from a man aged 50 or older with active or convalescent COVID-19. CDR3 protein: CASSPGQDRYEQYF. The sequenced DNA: TGTGCCAGCAGTCCGGGACAGGACCGCTACGAGCAGTACTTC.